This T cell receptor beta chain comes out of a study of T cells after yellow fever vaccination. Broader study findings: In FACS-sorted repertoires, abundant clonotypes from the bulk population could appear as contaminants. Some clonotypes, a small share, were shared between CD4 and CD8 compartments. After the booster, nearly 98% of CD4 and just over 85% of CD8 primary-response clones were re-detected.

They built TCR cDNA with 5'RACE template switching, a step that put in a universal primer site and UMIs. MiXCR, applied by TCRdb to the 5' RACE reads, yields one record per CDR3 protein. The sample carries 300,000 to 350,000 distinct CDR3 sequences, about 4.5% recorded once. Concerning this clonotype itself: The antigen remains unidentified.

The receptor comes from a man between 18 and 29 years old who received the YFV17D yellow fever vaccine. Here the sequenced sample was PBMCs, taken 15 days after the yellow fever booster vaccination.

In DNA, the CDR3 is TGTGCCAGCAGCCCGACGGGGGGGGTCGGTGGCTACACCTTC. Its protein product is CASSPTGGVGGYTF. This sequence joins TRBV7-2 and TRBJ1-2; maybe TRBD1 (5 bases). The CDR3 is 14 residues long. CDR1 and CDR2 (germline): SGHTA, FQGNSA. Trimming pared 5 bases from V and 7 bases from J, leaving 17 bases between.